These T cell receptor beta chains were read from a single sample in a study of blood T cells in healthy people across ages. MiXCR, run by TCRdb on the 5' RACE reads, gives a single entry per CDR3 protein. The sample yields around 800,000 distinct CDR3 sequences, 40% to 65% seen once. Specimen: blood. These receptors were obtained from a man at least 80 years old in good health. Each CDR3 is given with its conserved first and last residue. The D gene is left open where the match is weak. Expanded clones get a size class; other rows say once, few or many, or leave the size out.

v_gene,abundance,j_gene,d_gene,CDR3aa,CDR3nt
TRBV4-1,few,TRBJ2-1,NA,CASSQTENNEQFF,TGCGCCAGCAGCCAGACAGAGAACAATGAGCAGTTCTTC
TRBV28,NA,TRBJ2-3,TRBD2,CASSLDGGRAGADTQYF,TGTGCCAGCAGTTTAGATGGCGGGAGGGCCGGGGCAGATACGCAGTATTTT
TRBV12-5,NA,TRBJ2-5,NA,CASATHSQETQYF,TGTGCTAGTGCCACCCACTCCCAAGAGACCCAGTACTTC
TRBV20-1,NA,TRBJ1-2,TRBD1,CSATGVSGTGVDYGYTF,TGCAGTGCCACTGGGGTTTCCGGGACAGGGGTAGACTATGGCTACACCTTC
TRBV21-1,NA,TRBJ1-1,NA,CASSWRGKRDTEAFF,TGTGCCAGCAGTTGGCGGGGGAAAAGGGACACTGAAGCTTTCTTT
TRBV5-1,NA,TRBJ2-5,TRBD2,CAPLAGLPHKTQYF,TGCGCCCCGCTAGCGGGACTCCCCCATAAGACCCAGTACTTC
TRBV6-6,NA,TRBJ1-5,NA,CASSYSWEGNQPQHF,TGTGCCAGCAGTTACTCGTGGGAGGGCAATCAGCCCCAGCATTTT
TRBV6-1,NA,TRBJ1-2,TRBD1,CASRDRATQRYGYTF,TGTGCCAGCCGGGACAGGGCCACACAGAGGTATGGCTACACCTTC
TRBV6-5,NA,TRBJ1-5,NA,CASSQYYGGNQPQHF,TGTGCCAGCAGCCAATATTACGGGGGTAATCAGCCCCAGCATTTT
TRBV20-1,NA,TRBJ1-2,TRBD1,CSARDRDRSGYTF,TGCAGTGCTAGGGACAGGGATCGGTCTGGCTACACCTTC
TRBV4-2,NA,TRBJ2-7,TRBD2,CASSQDSSGRADALYEQYF,TGTGCCAGCAGCCAAGATAGTAGCGGGAGGGCGGACGCCCTTTACGAGCAGTACTTC
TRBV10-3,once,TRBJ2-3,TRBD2,CAISDSSGTRTDTQYF,TGTGCCATCAGTGACTCTAGCGGGACTCGCACAGATACGCAGTATTTT
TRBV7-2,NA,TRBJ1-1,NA,CASSSILPGQNTEAFF,TGTGCCAGCAGCTCTATCCTCCCAGGGCAGAACACTGAAGCTTTCTTT
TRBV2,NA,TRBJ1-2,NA,CASSEGRRAYGYTF,TGTGCCAGCAGTGAAGGCAGGAGAGCCTATGGCTACACCTTC
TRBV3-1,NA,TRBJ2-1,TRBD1,CASPSRGHEQFF,TGTGCCAGCCCCAGCAGGGGGCATGAGCAGTTCTTC
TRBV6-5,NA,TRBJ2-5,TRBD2,CASSTAAGVGETQYF,TGTGCCAGCAGTACCGCAGCGGGAGTGGGAGAGACCCAGTACTTC
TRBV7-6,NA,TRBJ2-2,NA,CASSPLGGSGNTGELFF,TGTGCCAGCAGCCCACTGGGAGGAAGTGGGAACACCGGGGAGCTGTTTTTT
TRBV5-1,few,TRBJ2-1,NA,CASSLVPSYNEQFF,TGCGCCAGCAGCTTGGTTCCTAGTTACAATGAGCAGTTCTTC
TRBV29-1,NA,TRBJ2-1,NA,CSVPGRFSYNEQFF,TGCAGCGTCCCGGGACGGTTCTCCTACAATGAGCAGTTCTTC
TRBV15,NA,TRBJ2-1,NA,CATSRDDQKGFNEQFF,TGTGCCACCAGCAGAGATGACCAAAAGGGGTTCAATGAGCAGTTCTTC
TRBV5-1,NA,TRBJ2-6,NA,CASSWGRSGANVLTF,TGCGCCAGCAGCTGGGGGCGGTCTGGGGCCAACGTCCTGACTTTC
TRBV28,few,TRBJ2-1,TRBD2,CASSLLAGTSDSSYNEQFF,TGTGCCAGCAGTTTATTGGCCGGGACTAGCGATAGCTCCTACAATGAGCAGTTCTTC